This TCR beta chain was identified in a study of shared clonotypes between healthy human individuals. Across the study: Those who served as donors were a couple of women and a few men between the ages of 18 and 49.

CDR3 length: 16 residues. V shed 5 bases, J shed 4 bases, and the junction held 11 bases outside the gene matches. Germline lookup yields CDR1 LNHDA and CDR2 SQIVND (reference sequence). The study ran the assay at deep level. TCRdb's copy holds only in-frame clones and misses some; the assay was immunoSEQ multiplex PCR. Of about 490,000 clones listed, 76% were seen once; the top ten hold over 10%. The sequenced sample was PBMCs. The origin of this receptor is a woman aged 40-49 years in good health. Some clones in this sample may be carry-over from other donors' samples. This chain uses TRBV19 with TRBJ2-3, with 8 bases that match TRBD2. CDR3 nucleotides: TGTGCCAGTAGTCCTACTGGGCGGGAGGCTTCAGATACGCAGTATTTT. This sequence encodes CASSPTGREASDTQYF.